This T cell receptor beta chain was obtained from a study of T cell responses to AZD1222 COVID-19 vaccine. The CDR3 has 15 amino acids. Germline V gene sequence: CDR1 SGHAT, CDR2 FQDESV (reference sequence). V lost 3 bases to trimming and J lost 5 bases; unmatched junction nucleotides: 9. This clone appeared once. Some clones are missing from TCRdb's copy, which holds only in-frame ones; the method was immunoSEQ multiplex PCR. The data hold more than 150,000 clones, with approximately 91% observed a single time. Here the sequenced sample was peripheral blood, taken on day 0 of AZD1222 vaccination. The gene calls are TRBV11-1 and TRBJ2-7; 8 bases are a match to TRBD2. This receptor was identified in an adult in good health. The CDR3 DNA follows: TGTGCCAGCAGCTTCCTGACGGGAGGGAACCACGAGCAGTACTTC. Its translation: CASSFLTGGNHEQYF.